This entry features one T cell receptor (beta chain) sequence. Clones were sequenced by immunoSEQ multiplex PCR, and TCRdb holds only the in-frame ones, with some missing. The sample shows about 190,000 clones, over 85% of them seen only once. This entry comes from a study of control samples from healthy donors and cancer patients. CDR1 and CDR2 from the germline V gene are ENHRY and SYGVKD. The CDR3 sequence is 16 residues long. Trimming removed 3 bases at V and 0 bases at J, with 12 bases between. The chain uses TRBV10-3 and TRBJ1-5; D perhaps matches TRBD1 (6 bases). Sequenced: blood. This clonotype originated in a man aged 18 to 30 in good health. CDR3 coding DNA: TGTGCCATCAGTGAACAGGGACCTTATAGCAATCAGCCCCAGCATTTT. Translating it yields CAISEQGPYSNQPQHF.